This T cell receptor (beta chain) was obtained from a study of cytomegalovirus exposure and HLA in healthy donors. Points from the study as a whole: Sequencing depth roughly uniform across donors was assumed in presence/absence analyses. Fewer than 20,000 TCR beta sequences were associated with HLA alleles at 0.05 false discovery rate in a later analysis.

With 1 base removed from V and 14 bases from J, the gap between germline ends came to 15 bases. The germline gives CDR1 SGHTA, CDR2 FQGNSA. The CDR3 contains 13 residues. Of note for this clone: Its cognate antigen is unknown.

Amplification used 60 Vbeta primers and 13 Jbeta primers. The method was immunoSEQ multiplex PCR; TCRdb's version includes in-frame clones alone and lacks a portion of them. Of roughly 250,000 clones listed, 80% are singletons. This chain links TRBV7-2 with TRBJ2-1; a weak D match, TRBD1 (5 bases). The receptor comes from a girl aged 2-9 years in good health and CMV-seronegative. Sequenced: PBMCs. The CDR3 sequence is CASSLEGQSFKFF. The CDR3 coding sequence is TGTGCCAGCAGCTTAGAGGGGCAGAGCTTCAAGTTCTTC.